The 30 T cell receptor beta chains below come from one sample, sequenced in a study of blood T cell repertoires in COVID-19. Sequencing used immunoSEQ multiplex PCR; TCRdb keeps in-frame clones, though not all of them. The sample gives about 300,000 clones, nearly 90% of which show up once; under 3% is in the top ten. What was sequenced was PBMCs or T cells enriched from blood (not recorded which). Source of these receptors: a woman between 45 and 65 years old who had been exposed to COVID-19.

The J gene is TRBJ1-1, the V gene TRBV5-8; D ambiguous. The germline V gene has CDR1 SGHTS and CDR2 YDEGEE. Trimming removed 2 bases at V and 4 bases at J, with 9 bases between. The length of the CDR3 is 13 residues. CDR3: CASSLEIGTEAFF. The CDR3 DNA reads TGTGCCAGCAGCTTAGAAATCGGCACTGAAGCTTTCTTT.

This clone was seen a single time. This chain connects TRBV2 to TRBJ2-2; D gene unclear. This CDR3 region has 14 residues. V was shortened by 2 bases and J by 1 base, with 5 bases between the two germline ends. From germline, CDR1 is SNHLY and CDR2 FYNNEI. The CDR3 bases are TGTGCCAGCAGTGAATTGAGGAACACCGGGGAGCTGTTTTTT. Protein sequence: CASSELRNTGELFF.

CDR3 in DNA: TGTGCCAGCAGCCAGGGACAGATTATTCCTGAAGCTTTCTTT. Protein: CASSQGQIIPEAFF. V and J are TRBV5-4 and TRBJ1-1; 7 positions match TRBD1. J gave up 6 bases and V 4 bases, and 9 bases lay outside the gene matches. In germline, CDR1 is SGHNT, CDR2 YYREEE (reference sequence). The CDR3 sequence is 14 residues long.

V is TRBV18 and J is TRBJ2-2, with 11 bases lining up with TRBD2. Germline CDR1 reads KGHSH; CDR2 reads LQKENI. V gave up 2 bases and J gave up 4 bases; unmatched junction bases: 3. The CDR3 consists of 16 residues. CDR3 in DNA: TGTGCCAGCTCACCAGCAGGGACTAGCGGCACCGGGGAGCTGTTTTTT. Amino acid sequence: CASSPAGTSGTGELFF.

CDR3 in amino acids: CASISSYSYNEQFF. CDR3 coding DNA: TGTGCCAGCATTAGTTCATACTCCTACAATGAGCAGTTCTTC. This chain joins TRBV28 and TRBJ2-1; D unclear. Germline V gives CDR1 MDHEN, CDR2 SYDVKM. V lost 7 bases, J lost 0 bases, and 10 bases lay in between. The CDR3 has 14 residues.

The CDR3 protein is CASRAPTGLGGYTF. In DNA form, the CDR3 reads TGTGCCAGCAGGGCCCCGACAGGGCTCGGCGGCTACACCTTC. The chain is built from TRBV2 and TRBJ1-2, with TRBD1 identical over 7 bases. Trimming cost V 6 bases and J 8 bases; bases outside gene matches: 12. The germline V gene has CDR1 SNHLY and CDR2 FYNNEI. The CDR3 totals 14 residues.

The V gene is TRBV28, the J gene TRBJ1-1; perhaps TRBD1 as D (6 bases). CDR1 is MDHEN, CDR2 SYDVKM, per germline. This CDR3 has 16 residues. Trimming left V 5 bases short and J 4 bases short, with 20 bases between. The CDR3 nucleotides read TGTGCCAGCAGTGGAGGACAGATCCGAGGGGGCACTGAAGCTTTCTTT. Protein product: CASSGGQIRGGTEAFF.

The rearrangement links TRBV15 to TRBJ1-3, with TRBD1 matching 7 bases. CDR3 length: 17 residues. Germline V gene data show CDR1 as LNHNV and CDR2 as YYDKDF (reference sequence). After removal of 1 base from V and 1 base from J, the junction contained 7 bases not matched to a gene. The DNA for the CDR3 is TGTGCCACCAGCAGAGGGCCGACAGGGCAATCTGGAAACACCATATATTTT. It encodes CATSRGPTGQSGNTIYF.

The rearrangement uses TRBV5-1 and TRBJ2-7; 7 nucleotides line up with TRBD1. CDR1 is SGHRS, CDR2 YFSETQ, per germline. Trimming cost V 5 bases and J 0 bases; bases outside gene matches: 17. The CDR3 runs to 18 residues. The CDR3 reads CASSFAQSRDSGSYEQYF. For the CDR3, the DNA is TGCGCCAGCAGTTTCGCGCAAAGCCGGGACAGTGGCTCCTACGAGCAGTACTTC.

This clone was seen a single time. This chain links TRBV6-5 with TRBJ1-2; D may be TRBD1 (5 bases). CDR3 length: 12 residues. The germline gives CDR1 MNHEY, CDR2 SVGAGI. The V gene lost 6 bases and the J gene lost 8 bases, with 13 bases spanning the gap. CDR3 in amino acids: CASREGLGGYTF. The CDR3 nucleotides are TGTGCCAGCAGGGAGGGGTTAGGAGGCTACACCTTC.

The rearrangement joins TRBV15 to TRBJ2-2, with TRBD1 identical over 7 bases. The junction had 3 bases not matched to a gene; V was cut back by 1 base and J by 4 bases. The germline V gene encodes CDR1 LNHNV and CDR2 YYDKDF (reference sequence). This CDR3 region has 15 residues. This chain's CDR3 is CATSRGDRRTGELFF. The DNA for the CDR3 is TGTGCCACCAGCAGAGGGGACAGACGCACCGGGGAGCTGTTTTTT.

The chain employs TRBV2 and TRBJ1-4; TRBD1 aligns across 8 bases. The CDR3 sequence is 15 residues long. V was pared by 4 bases and J by 3 bases, with 4 bases of the junction left unmatched. Germline V gives CDR1 SNHLY, CDR2 FYNNEI. The CDR3 region has the DNA TGTGCCAGCAGTGTACAGGGGGTCGCTAATGAAAAACTGTTTTTT. This sequence encodes CASSVQGVANEKLFF.

This sequence joins TRBV28 and TRBJ2-1; 11 bases match TRBD2. Germline V gene sequence: CDR1 MDHEN, CDR2 SYDVKM. The CDR3 runs to 14 residues. V was clipped by 7 bases and J by 9 bases; unmatched bases: 8. The CDR3 here is CASNSGGAYLEQFF. The CDR3 DNA reads as TGTGCCAGCAATAGCGGGGGGGCTTATCTTGAGCAGTTCTTC.

The rearrangement joins TRBV4-2 to TRBJ1-2; D not resolved. CDR3 size: 12 residues. Trimming stripped 0 bases from V and 5 bases from J, with 4 bases between. The germline V gene has CDR1 LGHNA and CDR2 YNFKEQ. This CDR3 reads CASSQDQYGYTF. CDR3 sequence (DNA): TGTGCCAGCAGCCAAGACCAATATGGCTACACCTTC.

This clone was picked up one time. The genes are TRBV4-1 and TRBJ2-7, with 8 nucleotides matching TRBD1. The CDR3 consists of 15 residues. Germline V gives CDR1 MGHRA, CDR2 YSYEKL. Trimming took 4 bases from V and 5 from J; bases not matched to a gene: 10. The CDR3 nucleotides are TGCGCCAGCAGCCCCTCCCCGGGACAGGCCAACGAGCAGTACTTC. Its protein product is CASSPSPGQANEQYF.

The V and J genes are TRBV27 and TRBJ2-1; 9 nucleotides agree with TRBD1. Per germline, CDR1 MNHEY and CDR2 SMNVEV (reference sequence). The CDR3 length is 15 residues. Germline trimming cut 5 bases from V and 9 bases from J; bases unmatched to any gene: 11. The CDR3 DNA reads TGTGCCAGCAGTCAGCCGGGACAGGGTAGGACTGAGCAGTTCTTC. Translation gives CASSQPGQGRTEQFF.

The chain combines TRBV3-1 (or the pseudogene TRBV3-2) with TRBJ1-6; no definite D call. Trimming stripped 1 base from V and 3 bases from J, with 16 bases between. Germline-derived CDR1 and CDR2 are LGHDT and YNNKEL (reference sequence). CDR3 length: 18 residues. CDR3 region: CASSQGHPQSFYNSPLHF. DNA for the CDR3: TGTGCCAGCAGCCAAGGCCACCCCCAGTCTTTCTATAATTCACCCCTCCACTTT.

This clone occurred a few times. V gene TRBV5-1 combines with J gene TRBJ1-3; maybe TRBD1 (6 bases). The V gene lost 0 bases and the J gene lost 4 bases, with 8 bases spanning the gap. CDR1 SGHRS and CDR2 YFSETQ come from the germline V gene. There are 14 residues in the CDR3. CDR3 residues: CASSLGTAGNTIYF. The DNA for the CDR3 is TGCGCCAGCAGCTTGGGGACAGCGGGAAACACCATATATTTT. The full variable domain, its missing parts supplied by reference TRBV5-1 and TRBJ1-3, is KAGVTQTPRYLIKTRGQQVTLSCSPISGHRSVSWYQQTPGQGLQFLFEYFSETQRNKGNFPGRFSGRQFSNSRSEMNVSTLELGDSALYLCASSLGTAGNTIYFGEGSWLTVV.

The chain is built from TRBV6-5 and TRBJ2-7; D is perhaps TRBD2 (7 bases). The CDR3 is 15 amino acids. The V end was cut by 4 bases, the J end by 3 bases, with 16 bases between. Germline V gene sequence: CDR1 MNHEY, CDR2 SVGAGI. CDR3 nucleotides: TGTGCCAGCAGTTTACGGGGGGACACTGGCTACGAGCAGTACTTC. Its translation: CASSLRGDTGYEQYF.

V is TRBV9 and J is TRBJ2-2; 9 positions match TRBD2. Germline assignment: CDR1 SGDLS and CDR2 YYNGEE. J was trimmed by 2 bases and V by 0 bases; bases with no gene match: 2. CDR3 length: 16 residues. The CDR3 protein is CASSVASGVNTGELFF. The CDR3 bases are TGTGCCAGCAGCGTAGCTAGCGGGGTAAACACCGGGGAGCTGTTTTTT.

The genes are TRBV4-1 and TRBJ2-2, with TRBD2 matching 7 bases. The V segment lost 3 bases and the J segment 5 bases; nucleotides outside the gene matches: 3. There are 14 residues in the CDR3. Germline V lookup: CDR1 MGHRA, CDR2 YSYEKL. CDR3 in amino acids: CASSHPGGTGELFF. CDR3 DNA: TGCGCCAGCAGCCATCCGGGGGGTACCGGGGAGCTGTTTTTT.

V usage is TRBV30 and J usage is TRBJ2-2; D is possibly TRBD2 (5 bases). This CDR3 has 13 amino acids. Trimming shortened V by 2 bases and J by 6 bases, and 10 bases separated the two germline ends. The germline V gene encodes CDR1 GTSNPN and CDR2 SVGIG (reference sequence). The CDR3 DNA reads as TGTGCCTGGAGTCCCTCGAGGGCCGGGGAGCTGTTTTTT. It codes for CAWSPSRAGELFF.

The genes are TRBV3-1 (or the pseudogene TRBV3-2) and TRBJ1-1, with TRBD1 as a possible D gene (6 bases). From germline, CDR1 is LGHDT and CDR2 YNNKEL (reference sequence). Between the trimmed V and J ends, which lost 4 bases and 2 bases, there was a span of 14 bases. This CDR3 contains 15 residues. The CDR3 here is CASSLLGGANTEAFF. CDR3 bases: TGTGCCAGCAGCCTTCTAGGGGGGGCAAACACTGAAGCTTTCTTT.

The J gene is TRBJ1-2, the V gene TRBV6-5; D call uncertain. V was trimmed by 9 bases and J by 6 bases, leaving 14 bases between them. This CDR3 has 12 amino acids. Germline V gene data show CDR1 as MNHEY and CDR2 as SVGAGI. CDR3 sequence: CASEDNTDGYTF. The CDR3 DNA reads as TGTGCCAGTGAAGATAATACGGATGGCTACACCTTC.

The genes are TRBV5-6 and TRBJ2-7; tentative D call: TRBD1 (6 bases). This CDR3 has 15 amino acids. Between the trimmed V and J ends, which lost 6 bases and 6 bases, there was a span of 22 bases. The V gene's germline CDR1 is SGHDT and CDR2 YYEEEE. The CDR3 bases are TGTGCCAGCAAAAGAGAGCAGGGGCTTCAATCCGAGCAGTACTTC. Translation: CASKREQGLQSEQYF. The variable domain in full, completed from reference TRBV5-6 and TRBJ2-7, reads DAGVTQSPTHLIKTRGQQVTLRCSPKSGHDTVSWYQQALGQGPQFIFQYYEEEERQRGNFPDRFSGHQFPNYSSELNVNALLLGDSALYLCASKREQGLQSEQYFGPGTRLTVT.

The chain links TRBV30 to TRBJ1-5; D remains unclear. The CDR3 contains 15 residues. Germline V lookup: CDR1 GTSNPN, CDR2 SVGIG (reference sequence). Trimming pared 0 bases from V and 0 bases from J, leaving 9 bases between. CDR3: CAWSVQPHSNQPQHF. The CDR3 DNA reads as TGTGCCTGGAGTGTACAGCCACATAGCAATCAGCCCCAGCATTTT.

The chain employs TRBV28 and TRBJ1-2, with D perhaps matching TRBD1 (5 bases). Germline lookup yields CDR1 MDHEN and CDR2 SYDVKM. This CDR3 region has 13 residues. V was cut by 6 bases and J by 5 bases, with 13 bases left in between. Here the CDR3 reads CASRSDSRYGYTF. DNA of the CDR3: TGTGCCAGCAGGTCCGACAGCAGGTATGGCTACACCTTC.

Notes on this clone: In the same sample, other DNA sequences code for this CDR3. The chain links TRBV27 to TRBJ2-7; D perhaps matches TRBD1 (5 bases). The CDR3 consists of 13 residues. Trimming stripped 2 bases from V and 2 bases from J, with 7 bases between. Germline CDR1 MNHEY, CDR2 SMNVEV (reference sequence). CDR3 DNA sequence: TGTGCCAGCAGTTTACAGGGTCCCTACGAGCAGTACTTC. It yields the protein CASSLQGPYEQYF.

This chain links TRBV2 with TRBJ2-1, with 11 bases lining up with TRBD2. The CDR3 spans 15 residues. Germline assignment: CDR1 SNHLY and CDR2 FYNNEI. The J segment lost 4 bases and the V segment lost 8 bases, leaving 7 bases of the junction unmatched. In nucleotides, the CDR3 is TGTGCCAGCGCTAGCGGGGGGAGCACATACAATGAGCAGTTCTTC. As protein: CASASGGSTYNEQFF. The entire variable domain, with the rest obtained from reference TRBV2 and TRBJ2-1, is as follows: EPEVTQTPSHQVTQMGQEVILRCVPISNHLYFYWYRQILGQKVEFLVSFYNNEISEKSEIFDDQFSVERPDGSNFTLKIRSTKLEDSAMYFCASASGGSTYNEQFFGPGTRLTVL.

The gene calls are TRBV2 and TRBJ2-5, with D possibly matching TRBD2 (6 bases). V shed 4 bases and J shed 10 bases, with 16 bases lying between them. The length of the CDR3 is 13 residues. In germline, CDR1 is SNHLY, CDR2 FYNNEI. The CDR3, as DNA: TGTGCCAGCAGTGCCGGGGGAAGGTCGGGCCAGTACTTC. It encodes CASSAGGRSGQYF.